This TCR beta chain was captured in a study of blood T cell repertoires in COVID-19. Study summary: Researchers got acute and convalescent COVID-19 samples from the United States, Italy and Spain.

In the original processing: For nucleated cells, counts were estimated from reference gene primer amplification. Profiled with immunoSEQ multiplex PCR; TCRdb holds only in-frame clones, not every one. The DNA was the basis for D and trimming; V, J and clone size are from that table. In the table there are more than 150,000 clones, approximately 80% of which are singletons. V shed 5 bases and J 0 bases; nucleotides not matched to a gene: 7. In germline, CDR1 is LNHDA, CDR2 SQIVND (reference sequence). The CDR3 runs to 16 residues. J is TRBJ2-3 and V is TRBV19; the match to TRBD1 covers 8 bases. This sequence was found in a human donor in a cohort sampled during active COVID-19. Sequencing used peripheral blood. The CDR3 DNA sequence: TGTGCCAGTAGTCTCAGGGGGCCCCCAAGCACAGATACGCAGTATTTT. It specifies CASSLRGPPSTDTQYF. Using reference TRBV19 and TRBJ2-3 for the parts outside the CDR3, the full variable domain is DGGITQSPKYLFRKEGQNVTLSCEQNLNHDAMYWYRQDPGQGLRLIYYSQIVNDFQKGDIAEGYSVSREKKESFPLTVTSAQKNPTAFYLCASSLRGPPSTDTQYFGPGTRLTVL.